The 11 T cell receptor beta chains in this list originate from one sample, sequenced in a study of Ad26.COV2.S vaccination and SARS-CoV-2 variants. The treatment denotes: over 15 received Ad26.COV2.S at low or high dose, single or two shots; about 5 received placebo; per-sample allocation not given. Following the first vaccine or placebo injection, samples were taken on day 63. Produced via immunoSEQ multiplex PCR; TCRdb's table is partial and in-frame only. Among hundreds of thousands of clones listed, 80% to 90% were seen once. Sequences were derived from peripheral blood, sampled in a trial of Ad26.COV2.S vaccine versus placebo. Receptors were obtained from a person aged 18-60 years who received the Ad26.COV2.S COVID-19 vaccine or a placebo.

The gene calls are TRBV24-1 and TRBJ2-3; no firm D call. CDR3 size: 17 residues. Looked up from germline, CDR1 is KGHDR and CDR2 is SFDVKD. Trimming cost V 7 bases and J 0 bases, with 19 bases left between them. The CDR3 reads CATRSISVSGSTDTQYF. CDR3 nucleotide sequence: TGTGCCACCAGATCTATATCAGTTTCCGGGAGCACAGATACGCAGTATTTT.

V and J are TRBV5-4 and TRBJ2-1, with a possible D match to TRBD2 (5 bases). The CDR3 totals 11 residues. Germline assignment: CDR1 SGHNT and CDR2 YYREEE (reference sequence). The V end lost 5 bases, the J end lost 11 bases, and 11 bases lay between the germline ends. In nucleotides, the CDR3 is TGTGCCAGCAGTAACCTGACTAAGCAGTTCTTC. Its translation is CASSNLTKQFF.

The gene calls are TRBV12-3 or TRBV12-4 and TRBJ2-7; possible D gene TRBD1, 6 bases. The CDR3 is made up of 13 amino acids. V was clipped by 4 bases and J by 5 bases, with 12 bases between them. CDR3 residues: CASSSPTGNEQYF. The CDR3 DNA reads TGTGCCAGCAGTTCGCCCACAGGGAACGAGCAGTACTTC.

The chain employs TRBV3-1 (or the pseudogene TRBV3-2) and TRBJ2-1, with D unclear. The CDR3 is 15 residues long. CDR1 and CDR2 (germline): LGHDT, YNNKEL (reference sequence). V was cut by 5 bases and J by 1 base, with 12 bases left in between. The CDR3 bases are TGTGCCAGCAGCTCCTGGGATAATTCCTACAATGAGCAGTTCTTC. Residues: CASSSWDNSYNEQFF.

The chain is built from TRBV6-5 and TRBJ2-3; D might be TRBD2 (6 bases). Per the germline V gene, CDR1 is MNHEY and CDR2 is SVGAGI. The CDR3 length is 15 residues. The V end lost 6 bases, the J end lost 2 bases, and 15 bases lay between the germline ends. The CDR3 protein is CASSTSRSLTDTQYF. The CDR3 DNA follows: TGTGCCAGCAGCACTAGCCGTTCTCTCACAGATACGCAGTATTTT.

J is TRBJ1-1 and V is TRBV15; no reliable D call. From germline, CDR1 is LNHNV and CDR2 YYDKDF (reference sequence). V was shortened by 5 bases and J by 2 bases, with 12 bases between the two germline ends. This CDR3 region has 14 residues. In nucleotides, the CDR3 is TGTGCCACCAGCCCGGGCGTGGCAAACACTGAAGCTTTCTTT. This sequence encodes CATSPGVANTEAFF. Filled out from reference TRBV15 and TRBJ1-1, the complete variable domain reads DAMVIQNPRYQVTQFGKPVTLSCSQTLNHNVMYWYQQKSSQAPKLLFHYYDKDFNNEADTPDNFQSRRPNTSFCFLDIRSPGLGDTAMYLCATSPGVANTEAFFGQGTRLTVV.

This clone turned up a few times. The chain combines TRBV11-2 with TRBJ1-3; D may be TRBD1 (6 bases). The V and J ends lost 3 bases and 4 bases respectively, with 16 bases between them. Germline V gene sequence: CDR1 SGHAT, CDR2 FQNNGV. The CDR3 contains 16 residues. The CDR3 DNA reads TGTGCCAGCAGCTTGACAGGACCTTCGGGGGGAAACACCATATATTTT. Protein sequence: CASSLTGPSGGNTIYF.

The V and J genes are TRBV5-6 and TRBJ1-2; 7 positions agree with TRBD1. The V gene's germline CDR1 is SGHDT and CDR2 YYEEEE. The CDR3 totals 13 residues. The trim removed 4 bases at V and 7 bases at J, leaving 7 bases unmatched. For the CDR3, the DNA is TGTGCCAGCAGCCAGACAGGGAATCGTGGCTACACCTTC. Encoded protein: CASSQTGNRGYTF.

The gene calls are TRBV12-3 or TRBV12-4 and TRBJ2-6; D uncertain. Trimming took off 9 bases at V and 0 bases at J, with 6 bases between the two ends. There are 13 residues in the CDR3. This CDR3 is CASRPSGANVLTF. In DNA, the CDR3 is TGTGCCAGTCGACCCTCTGGGGCCAACGTCCTGACTTTC.

The chain employs TRBV13 and TRBJ1-4; 9 nucleotides align to TRBD1. The junction had 14 bases not matched to a gene; V was cut back by 5 bases and J by 7 bases. CDR1 is PRHDT, CDR2 FYEKMQ, per germline (reference sequence). There are 17 residues in the CDR3. CDR3: CASSIHPDRGFREKLFF. Written as DNA, the CDR3 is TGTGCCAGCAGCATCCACCCGGACAGGGGATTTCGTGAAAAACTGTTTTTT.

J is TRBJ1-2 and V is TRBV19; the D gene is possibly TRBD1 (6 bases). This CDR3 has 11 residues. Germline loops: CDR1 LNHDA, CDR2 SQIVND (reference sequence). V gave up 5 bases and J gave up 11 bases, with 12 bases separating them. The CDR3 DNA reads as TGTGCCAGTAGTGCGGCCGGACAGTACACCTTC. This gives the protein CASSAAGQYTF.